This TCR beta chain appears in the sequencing data of a study of early T cells in non-severe SARS-CoV-2 infection. Overall study context: Chains stayed unpaired after sequencing of bulk RNA from unsorted whole blood. Study-level results: CD4 and private specificities were missed by VDJdb matching, which favored anti-spike CD8 responses.

Individual cDNA molecules received unique molecular identifiers. TCRdb recomputed calls from the 5' RACE reads with MiXCR, one row per CDR3 protein. The sample consists of 25,000 to 35,000 distinct CDR3 sequences, approximately 5% of them appearing once. This clonotype was detected ten times or more. Its antigen is unknown. V trimming: 4 bases; J trimming: 6 bases; junction bases outside the gene matches: 5. The germline V gene has CDR1 SGHKS and CDR2 YYEKEE (reference sequence). The CDR3 runs 14 residues. The receptor was isolated from an adult who was a healthcare worker with PCR-confirmed SARS-CoV-2 infection or an uninfected control (not recorded which). The sequenced material came from whole blood. The chain carries TRBV5-5 and TRBJ2-2, with 8 positions matching TRBD1. The CDR3 bases are TGTGCCAGCAGCGTAGGACAGGGTCCCGGGGAGCTGTTTTTT. Its translation is CASSVGQGPGELFF.